The following is a TCR beta chain sequence with its context. Its antigen is as yet unknown. Relative to the germline gene, one junction end is altered; a read error may explain this. The CDR3 is 15 residues long. Looked up from germline, CDR1 is MNHEY and CDR2 is SVGEGT. Every TCR cDNA molecule carried a tag that served as a unique molecular identifier. TCRdb analysed the 5' RACE reads with MiXCR anew, one entry per CDR3 protein. The sample has tens of thousands of distinct CDR3 sequences; 9.5% to 15% are singletons. These data belong to a study of spatial heterogeneity in lung cancer. Overall study findings and caveats: More often at tumor resection than at routine follow-up, ubiquitous expanded tumor TCRs were detected in the blood.

Time point: sample taken at primary tumor resection. Whole RNA, which was extracted from tumor, nontumor lung tissue or frozen PBMC, was sequenced without any cell sorting. This specimen consisted of PBMCs, obtained at surgery. This TCR was sampled from a male donor with early-stage non-small cell lung cancer. This sequence joins TRBV6-2 or TRBV6-3 and TRBJ1-5; a possible D gene is TRBD1 (5 bases). The CDR3 region is CASSYQGYSNQPRHF. The CDR3 DNA sequence: TGTGCCAGCAGTTACCAGGGATATAGCAATCAGCCCCGGCATTTT.